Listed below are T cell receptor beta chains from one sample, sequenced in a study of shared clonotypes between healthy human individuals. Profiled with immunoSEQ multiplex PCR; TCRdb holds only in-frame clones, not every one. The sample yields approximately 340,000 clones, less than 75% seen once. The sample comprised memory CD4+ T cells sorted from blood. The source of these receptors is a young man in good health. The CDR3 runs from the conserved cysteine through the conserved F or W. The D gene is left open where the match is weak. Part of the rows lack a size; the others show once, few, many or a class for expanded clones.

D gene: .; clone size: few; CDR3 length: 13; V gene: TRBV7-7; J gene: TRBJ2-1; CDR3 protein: CASSLGPYNEQFF; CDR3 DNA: TGTGCTAGCAGCCTGGGGCCGTACAATGAGCAGTTCTTC
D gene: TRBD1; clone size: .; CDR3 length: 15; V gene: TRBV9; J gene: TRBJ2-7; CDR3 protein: CASSVDQGQVYEQYF; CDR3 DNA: TGTGCCAGCAGCGTAGATCAGGGACAGGTCTACGAGCAGTACTTC
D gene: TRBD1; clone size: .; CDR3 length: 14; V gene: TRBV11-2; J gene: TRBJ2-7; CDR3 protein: CASKPGQGLHEQYF; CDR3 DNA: TGTGCCAGCAAACCGGGACAGGGCTTGCACGAGCAGTACTTC
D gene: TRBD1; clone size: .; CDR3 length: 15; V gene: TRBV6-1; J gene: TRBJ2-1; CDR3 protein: CASSELGQGGNEQFF; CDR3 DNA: TGTGCCAGCAGTGAATTAGGACAGGGCGGGAATGAGCAGTTCTTC
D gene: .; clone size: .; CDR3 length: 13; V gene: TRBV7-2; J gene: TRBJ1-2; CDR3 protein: CASSLSGSYGYTF; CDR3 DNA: TGTGCCAGCAGCTTGTCAGGGAGCTATGGCTACACCTTC
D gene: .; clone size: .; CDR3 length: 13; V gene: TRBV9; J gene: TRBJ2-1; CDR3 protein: CASSEQGDNEQFF; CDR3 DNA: TGTGCCAGCAGCGAACAAGGGGACAATGAGCAGTTCTTC
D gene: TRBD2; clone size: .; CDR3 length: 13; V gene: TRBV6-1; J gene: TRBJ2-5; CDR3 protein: CASRTSGKETQYF; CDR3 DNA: TGTGCCAGCAGGACTAGCGGGAAAGAGACCCAGTACTTC
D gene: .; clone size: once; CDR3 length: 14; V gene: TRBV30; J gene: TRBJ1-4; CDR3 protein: CACKAGLLGEKLFF; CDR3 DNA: TGTGCCTGCAAGGCTGGGTTATTGGGTGAAAAACTGTTTTTT
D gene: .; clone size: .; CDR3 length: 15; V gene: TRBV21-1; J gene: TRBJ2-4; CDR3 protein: CASSCSGVAKNIQYF; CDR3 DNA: TGTGCCAGCAGTTGCTCTGGGGTGGCCAAAAACATTCAGTACTTC
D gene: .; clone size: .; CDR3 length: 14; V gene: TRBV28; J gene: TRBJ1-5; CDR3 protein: CASSLGVVNQPQHF; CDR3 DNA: TGTGCCAGCAGTTTGGGGGTTGTCAATCAGCCCCAGCATTTT
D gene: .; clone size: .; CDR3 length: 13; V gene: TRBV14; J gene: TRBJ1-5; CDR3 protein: CASSDGRGQPQHF; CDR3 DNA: TGTGCCAGCAGCGATGGCAGGGGACAGCCCCAGCATTTT
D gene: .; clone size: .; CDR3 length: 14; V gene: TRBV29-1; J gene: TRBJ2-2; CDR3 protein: CSVKTGANTGELFF; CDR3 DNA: TGCAGCGTTAAGACAGGCGCGAACACCGGGGAGCTGTTTTTT
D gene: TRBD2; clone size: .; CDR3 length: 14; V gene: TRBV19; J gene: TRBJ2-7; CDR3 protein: CASSRVGGPYEQYF; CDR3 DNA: TGTGCCAGTAGTAGGGTGGGAGGGCCCTACGAGCAGTACTTC
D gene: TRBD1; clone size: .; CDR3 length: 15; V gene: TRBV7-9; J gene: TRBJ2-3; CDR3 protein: CASSLHSRGLYTQYF; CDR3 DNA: TGTGCCAGCAGCCTCCACTCCAGGGGGCTGTATACGCAGTATTTT
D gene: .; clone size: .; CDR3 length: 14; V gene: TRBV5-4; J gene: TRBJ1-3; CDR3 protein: CASSGPSPGNTIYF; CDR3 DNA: TGTGCCAGCTCAGGTCCAAGCCCTGGAAACACCATATATTTT
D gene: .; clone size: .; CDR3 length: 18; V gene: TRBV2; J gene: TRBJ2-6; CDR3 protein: CASSTKGPIQSRANVLTF; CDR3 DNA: TGTGCCAGCAGTACCAAGGGTCCGATACAAAGTCGGGCCAACGTCCTGACTTTC
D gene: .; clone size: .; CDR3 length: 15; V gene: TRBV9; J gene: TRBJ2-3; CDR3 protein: CASSVQGGSTDTQYF; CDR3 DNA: TGTGCCAGCAGCGTCCAGGGAGGAAGCACAGATACGCAGTATTTT
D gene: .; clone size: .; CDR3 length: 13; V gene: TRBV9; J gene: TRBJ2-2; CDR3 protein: CASSVVLTGELFF; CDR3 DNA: TGTGCCAGCAGCGTAGTGTTGACCGGGGAGCTGTTTTTT
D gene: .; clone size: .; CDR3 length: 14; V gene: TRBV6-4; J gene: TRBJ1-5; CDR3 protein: CASSATGIGQPQHF; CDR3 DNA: TGTGCCAGCAGCGCTACAGGGATCGGCCAGCCCCAGCATTTT
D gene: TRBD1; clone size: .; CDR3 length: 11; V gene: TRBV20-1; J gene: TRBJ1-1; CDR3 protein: CSAYRDRRPFF; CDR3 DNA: TGCAGTGCGTACCGGGACAGGAGGCCTTTCTTT
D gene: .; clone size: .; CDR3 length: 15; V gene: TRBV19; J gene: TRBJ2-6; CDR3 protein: CASSIVSTGANVLTF; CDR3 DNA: TGTGCCAGTAGTATTGTATCGACCGGGGCCAACGTCCTGACTTTC
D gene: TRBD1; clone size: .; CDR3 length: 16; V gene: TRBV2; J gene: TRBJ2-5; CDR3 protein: CASSDGQGGLEETQYF; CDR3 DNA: TGTGCCAGCAGTGACGGACAGGGAGGTCTTGAAGAGACCCAGTACTTC
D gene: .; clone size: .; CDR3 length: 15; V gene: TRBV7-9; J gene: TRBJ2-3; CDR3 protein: CASTLWGVEIDTQYF; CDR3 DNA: TGTGCCAGCACCCTATGGGGGGTGGAGATAGATACGCAGTATTTT
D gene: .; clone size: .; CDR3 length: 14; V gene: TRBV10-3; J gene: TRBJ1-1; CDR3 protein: CAISEGPEGTEAFF; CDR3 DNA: TGTGCCATCAGTGAAGGGCCGGAGGGAACTGAAGCTTTCTTT
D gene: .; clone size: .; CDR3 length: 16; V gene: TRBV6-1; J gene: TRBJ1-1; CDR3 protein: CASSVVGHEVNTEAFF; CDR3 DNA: TGTGCCAGCAGTGTGGTGGGACACGAGGTCAACACTGAAGCTTTCTTT
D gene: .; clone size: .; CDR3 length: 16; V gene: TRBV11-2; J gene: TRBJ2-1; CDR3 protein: CASSLRANLQGDEQFF; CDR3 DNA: TGTGCCAGCAGCTTAAGGGCGAACCTACAGGGAGATGAGCAGTTCTTC
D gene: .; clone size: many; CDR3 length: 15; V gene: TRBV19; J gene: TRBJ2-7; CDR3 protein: CASSIIGQGSYEQYF; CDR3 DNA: TGTGCCAGTAGTATAATCGGGCAGGGATCCTACGAGCAGTACTTC
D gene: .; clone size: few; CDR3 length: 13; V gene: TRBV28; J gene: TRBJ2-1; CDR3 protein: CASREFSYNEQFF; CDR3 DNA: TGTGCCAGCAGGGAGTTCTCCTACAATGAGCAGTTCTTC
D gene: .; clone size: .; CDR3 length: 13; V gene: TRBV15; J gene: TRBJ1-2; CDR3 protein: CATSERGNYGYTF; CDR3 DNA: TGTGCCACCAGCGAGAGGGGGAACTATGGCTACACCTTC
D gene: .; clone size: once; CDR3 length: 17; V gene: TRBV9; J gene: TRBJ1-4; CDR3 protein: CASSAPLGGEVHEKLFF; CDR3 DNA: TGTGCCAGCAGCGCACCTCTCGGTGGAGAAGTTCATGAAAAACTGTTTTTT
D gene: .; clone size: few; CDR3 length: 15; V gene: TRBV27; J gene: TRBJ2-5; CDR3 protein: CASSLVLGLGETQYF; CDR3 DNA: TGTGCCAGCAGTTTAGTGTTGGGACTTGGGGAGACCCAGTACTTC
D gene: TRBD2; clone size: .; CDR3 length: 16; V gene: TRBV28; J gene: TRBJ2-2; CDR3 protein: CASTVGGRGRTGELFF; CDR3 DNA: TGTGCCAGCACCGTGGGCGGGAGGGGACGGACCGGGGAGCTGTTTTTT
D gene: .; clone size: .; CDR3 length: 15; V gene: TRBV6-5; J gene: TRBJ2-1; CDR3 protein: CASSHGGRGYNEQFF; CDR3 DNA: TGTGCCAGCAGCCACGGTGGGAGAGGCTACAATGAGCAGTTCTTC
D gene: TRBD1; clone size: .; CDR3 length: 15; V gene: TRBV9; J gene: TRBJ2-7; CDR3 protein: CASSASGQGTYEQYF; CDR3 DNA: TGTGCCAGCAGCGCGTCCGGACAGGGGACCTACGAGCAGTACTTC
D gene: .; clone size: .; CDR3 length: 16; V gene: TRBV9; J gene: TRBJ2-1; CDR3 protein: CASSVGSRDRNNEQFF; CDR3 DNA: TGTGCCAGCAGCGTAGGATCTAGGGACCGCAACAATGAGCAGTTCTTC
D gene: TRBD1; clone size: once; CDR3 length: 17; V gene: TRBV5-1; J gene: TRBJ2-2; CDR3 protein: CASSPNPGTGNTGELFF; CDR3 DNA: TGCGCCAGCAGCCCCAATCCCGGGACAGGGAACACCGGGGAGCTGTTTTTT
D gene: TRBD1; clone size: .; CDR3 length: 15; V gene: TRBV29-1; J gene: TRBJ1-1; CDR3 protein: CSVVGGGQANTEAFF; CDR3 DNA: TGCAGCGTTGTAGGCGGCGGACAGGCCAACACTGAAGCTTTCTTT
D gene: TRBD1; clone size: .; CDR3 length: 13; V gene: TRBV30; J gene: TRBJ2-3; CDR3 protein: CAWSQDRTDTQYF; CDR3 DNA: TGTGCCTGGAGTCAGGACAGGACAGATACGCAGTATTTT
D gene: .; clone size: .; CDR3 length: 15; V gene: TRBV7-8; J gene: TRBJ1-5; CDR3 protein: CASSLGQGSRRPQHF; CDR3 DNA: TGTGCCAGCAGCCTGGGGCAGGGTAGTAGGAGGCCCCAGCATTTT
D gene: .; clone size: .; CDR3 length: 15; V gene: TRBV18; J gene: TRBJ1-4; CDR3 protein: CASSPRGGLGEKLFF; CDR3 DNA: TGTGCCAGCTCACCAAGGGGGGGGCTTGGTGAAAAACTGTTTTTT
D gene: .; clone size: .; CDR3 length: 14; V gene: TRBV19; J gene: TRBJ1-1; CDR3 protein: CASSADGMNTEAFF; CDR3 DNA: TGTGCCAGTAGTGCTGACGGGATGAACACTGAAGCTTTCTTT
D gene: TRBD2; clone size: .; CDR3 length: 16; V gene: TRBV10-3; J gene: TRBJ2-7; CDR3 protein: CAISEGLAGVGYEQYF; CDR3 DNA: TGTGCCATCAGTGAGGGACTAGCGGGAGTAGGTTACGAGCAGTACTTC
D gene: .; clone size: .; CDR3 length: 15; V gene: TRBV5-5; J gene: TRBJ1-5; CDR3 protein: CASSTLGALNQPQHF; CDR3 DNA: TGTGCCAGCAGCACCCTCGGTGCACTCAATCAGCCCCAGCATTTT
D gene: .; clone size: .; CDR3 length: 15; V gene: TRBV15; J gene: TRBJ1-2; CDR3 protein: CATSRDLIQAYGYTF; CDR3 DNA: TGTGCCACCAGCAGAGATCTTATACAGGCATATGGCTACACCTTC
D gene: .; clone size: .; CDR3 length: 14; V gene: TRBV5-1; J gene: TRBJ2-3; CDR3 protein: CASSLGGSTDTQYF; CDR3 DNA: TGCGCCAGCAGCTTGGGGGGTAGCACAGATACGCAGTATTTT
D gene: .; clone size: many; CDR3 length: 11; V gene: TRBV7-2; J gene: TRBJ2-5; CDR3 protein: CASSQGQTQYF; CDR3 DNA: TGTGCCAGCAGCCAGGGTCAGACCCAGTACTTC
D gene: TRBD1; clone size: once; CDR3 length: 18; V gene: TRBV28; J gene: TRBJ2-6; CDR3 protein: CASSLIYRGDSGANVLTF; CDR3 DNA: TGTGCCAGCAGTTTAATATACAGGGGGGACTCTGGGGCCAACGTCCTGACTTTC
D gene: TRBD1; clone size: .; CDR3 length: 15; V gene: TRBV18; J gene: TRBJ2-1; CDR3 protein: CASSHRTGVEDEQFF; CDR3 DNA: TGTGCCAGCTCCCACAGGACAGGTGTTGAGGATGAGCAGTTCTTC